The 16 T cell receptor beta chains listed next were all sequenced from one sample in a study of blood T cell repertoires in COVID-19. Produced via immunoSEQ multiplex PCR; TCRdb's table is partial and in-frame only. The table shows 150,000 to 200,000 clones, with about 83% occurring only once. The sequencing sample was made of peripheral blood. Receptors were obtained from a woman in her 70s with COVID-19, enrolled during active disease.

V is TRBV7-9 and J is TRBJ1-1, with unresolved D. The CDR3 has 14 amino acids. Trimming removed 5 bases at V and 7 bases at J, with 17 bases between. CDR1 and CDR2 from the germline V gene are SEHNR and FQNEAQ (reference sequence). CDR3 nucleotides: TGTGCCAGCAGCATCCCGCCATGGTCAGATGAAGCTTTCTTT. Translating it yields CASSIPPWSDEAFF.

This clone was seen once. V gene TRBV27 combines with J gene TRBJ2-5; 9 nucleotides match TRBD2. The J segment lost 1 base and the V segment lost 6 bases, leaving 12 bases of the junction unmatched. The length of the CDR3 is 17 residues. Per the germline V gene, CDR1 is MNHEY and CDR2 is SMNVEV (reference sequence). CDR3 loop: CASSPESSGRSQETQYF. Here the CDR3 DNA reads TGTGCCAGCAGCCCCGAGAGTAGCGGGAGAAGCCAAGAGACCCAGTACTTC.

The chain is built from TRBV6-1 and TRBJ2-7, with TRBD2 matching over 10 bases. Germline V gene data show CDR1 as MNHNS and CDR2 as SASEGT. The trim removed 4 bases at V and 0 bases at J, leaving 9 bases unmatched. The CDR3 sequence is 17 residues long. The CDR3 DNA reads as TGTGCCAGCAGTGCAGCCACGGGACTAGCGCACTCCTACGAGCAGTACTTC. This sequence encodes CASSAATGLAHSYEQYF.

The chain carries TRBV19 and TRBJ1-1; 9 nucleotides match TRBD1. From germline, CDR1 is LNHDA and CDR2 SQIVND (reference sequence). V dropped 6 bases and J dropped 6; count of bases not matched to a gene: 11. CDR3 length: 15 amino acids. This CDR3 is CASSLRTGEGPEAFF. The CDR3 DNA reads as TGTGCCAGTAGCCTCCGGACAGGGGAGGGTCCTGAAGCTTTCTTT.

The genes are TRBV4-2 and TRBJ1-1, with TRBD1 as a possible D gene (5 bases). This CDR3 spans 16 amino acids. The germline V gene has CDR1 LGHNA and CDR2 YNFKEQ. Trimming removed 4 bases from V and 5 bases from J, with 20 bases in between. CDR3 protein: CASSRRKGPTQTEAFF. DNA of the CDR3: TGTGCCAGCAGCCGACGAAAGGGGCCGACCCAAACTGAAGCTTTCTTT.

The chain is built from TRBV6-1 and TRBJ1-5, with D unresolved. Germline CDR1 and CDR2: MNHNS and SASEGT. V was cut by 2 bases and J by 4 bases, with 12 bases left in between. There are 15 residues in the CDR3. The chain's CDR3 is CASSEHPSLNQPQHF. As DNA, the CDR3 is TGTGCCAGCAGTGAACACCCAAGTCTAAATCAGCCCCAGCATTTT.

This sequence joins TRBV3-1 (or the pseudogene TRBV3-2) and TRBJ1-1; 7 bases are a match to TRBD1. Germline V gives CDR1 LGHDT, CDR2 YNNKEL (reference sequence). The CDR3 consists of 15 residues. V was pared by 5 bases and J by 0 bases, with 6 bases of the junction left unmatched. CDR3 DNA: TGTGCCAGCAGCAAGACAGGGACAATGAACACTGAAGCTTTCTTT. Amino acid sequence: CASSKTGTMNTEAFF.

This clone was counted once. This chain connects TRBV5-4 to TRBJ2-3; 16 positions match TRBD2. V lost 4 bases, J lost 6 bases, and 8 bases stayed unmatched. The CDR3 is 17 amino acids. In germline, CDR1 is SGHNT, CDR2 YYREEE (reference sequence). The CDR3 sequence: CASSLGTSGRAFDTQYF. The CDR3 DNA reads TGTGCCAGCAGCCTCGGGACTAGCGGGAGGGCCTTTGATACGCAGTATTTT.

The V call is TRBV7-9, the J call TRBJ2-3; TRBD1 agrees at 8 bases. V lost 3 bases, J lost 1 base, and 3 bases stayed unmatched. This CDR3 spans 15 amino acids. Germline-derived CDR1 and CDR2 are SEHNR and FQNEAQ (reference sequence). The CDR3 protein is CASSLGGQGTDTQYF. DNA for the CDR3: TGTGCCAGCAGCTTGGGGGGACAGGGCACAGATACGCAGTATTTT.

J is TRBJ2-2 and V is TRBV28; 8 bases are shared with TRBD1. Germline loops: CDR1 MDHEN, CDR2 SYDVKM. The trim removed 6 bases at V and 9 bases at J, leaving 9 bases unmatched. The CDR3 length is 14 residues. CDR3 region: CASSPSGGSRELFF. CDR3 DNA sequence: TGTGCCAGCAGCCCATCAGGGGGCTCGAGGGAGCTGTTTTTT.

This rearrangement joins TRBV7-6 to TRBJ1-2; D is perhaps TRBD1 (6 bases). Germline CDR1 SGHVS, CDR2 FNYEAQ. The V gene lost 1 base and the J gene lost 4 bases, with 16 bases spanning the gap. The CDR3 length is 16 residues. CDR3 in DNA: TGTGCCAGCAGCTTAGGTTCGGGGGGGGCGACCTATGGCTACACCTTC. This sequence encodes CASSLGSGGATYGYTF.

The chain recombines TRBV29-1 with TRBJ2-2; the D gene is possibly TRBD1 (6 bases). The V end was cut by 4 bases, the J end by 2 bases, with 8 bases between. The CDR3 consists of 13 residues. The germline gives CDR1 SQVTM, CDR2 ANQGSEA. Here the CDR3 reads CSVGTANTGELFF. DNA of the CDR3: TGCAGCGTTGGGACAGCTAACACCGGGGAGCTGTTTTTT.

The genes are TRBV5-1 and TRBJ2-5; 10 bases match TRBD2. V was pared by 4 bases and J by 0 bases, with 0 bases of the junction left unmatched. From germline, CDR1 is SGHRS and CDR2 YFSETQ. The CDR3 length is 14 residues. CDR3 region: CASSGTSDQETQYF. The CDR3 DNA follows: TGCGCCAGCAGCGGGACTAGCGACCAAGAGACCCAGTACTTC.

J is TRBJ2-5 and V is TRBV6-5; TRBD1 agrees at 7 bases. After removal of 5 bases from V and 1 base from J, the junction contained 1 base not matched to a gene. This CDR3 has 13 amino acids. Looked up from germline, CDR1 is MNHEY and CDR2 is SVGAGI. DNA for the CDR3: TGTGCCAGCAGTCGGGACAGCCAAGAGACCCAGTACTTC. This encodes CASSRDSQETQYF.

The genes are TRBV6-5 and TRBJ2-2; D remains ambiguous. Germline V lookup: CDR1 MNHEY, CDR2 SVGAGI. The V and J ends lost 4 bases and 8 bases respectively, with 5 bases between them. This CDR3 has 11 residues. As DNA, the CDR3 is TGTGCCAGCAGTTTCCTTGGGGAGCTGTTTTTT. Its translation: CASSFLGELFF.

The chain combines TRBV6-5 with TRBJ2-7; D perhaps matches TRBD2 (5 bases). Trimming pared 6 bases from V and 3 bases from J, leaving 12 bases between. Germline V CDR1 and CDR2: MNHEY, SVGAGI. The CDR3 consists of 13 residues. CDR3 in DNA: TGTGCCAGCAGCCCCGAGGGTGTCTACGAGCAGTACTTC. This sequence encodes CASSPEGVYEQYF.